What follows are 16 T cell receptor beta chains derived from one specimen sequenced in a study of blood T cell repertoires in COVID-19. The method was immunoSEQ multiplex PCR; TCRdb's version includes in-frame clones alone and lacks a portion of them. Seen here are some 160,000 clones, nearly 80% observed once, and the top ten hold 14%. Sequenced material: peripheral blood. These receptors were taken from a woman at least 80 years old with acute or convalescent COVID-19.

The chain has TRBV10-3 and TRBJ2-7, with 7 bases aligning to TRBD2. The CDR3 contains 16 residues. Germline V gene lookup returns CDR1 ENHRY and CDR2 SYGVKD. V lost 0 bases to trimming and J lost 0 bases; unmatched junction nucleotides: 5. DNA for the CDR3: TGTGCCATCAGTGAGTCGTTAGCGGGCGGCTCCTACGAGCAGTACTTC. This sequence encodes CAISESLAGGSYEQYF.

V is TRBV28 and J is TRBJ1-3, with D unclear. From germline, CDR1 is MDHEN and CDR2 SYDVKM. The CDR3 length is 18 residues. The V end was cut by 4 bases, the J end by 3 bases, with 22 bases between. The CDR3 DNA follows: TGTGCCAGCAGTTCCTCTGTACTCCCCGGGAAAGATGGAAACACCATATATTTT. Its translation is CASSSSVLPGKDGNTIYF.

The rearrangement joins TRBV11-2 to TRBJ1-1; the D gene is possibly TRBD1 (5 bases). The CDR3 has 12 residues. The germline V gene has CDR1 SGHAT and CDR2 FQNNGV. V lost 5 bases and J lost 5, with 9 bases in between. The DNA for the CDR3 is TGTGCCAGCAGCCAACGGGGGACTGAAGCTTTCTTT. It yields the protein CASSQRGTEAFF.

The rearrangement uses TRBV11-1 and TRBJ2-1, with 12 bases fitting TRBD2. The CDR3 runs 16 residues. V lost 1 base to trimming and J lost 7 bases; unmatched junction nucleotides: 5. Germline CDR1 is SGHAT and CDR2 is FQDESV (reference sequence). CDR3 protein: CASSLELAGGGNEQFF. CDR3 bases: TGTGCCAGCAGCTTAGAACTAGCGGGAGGAGGTAATGAGCAGTTCTTC.

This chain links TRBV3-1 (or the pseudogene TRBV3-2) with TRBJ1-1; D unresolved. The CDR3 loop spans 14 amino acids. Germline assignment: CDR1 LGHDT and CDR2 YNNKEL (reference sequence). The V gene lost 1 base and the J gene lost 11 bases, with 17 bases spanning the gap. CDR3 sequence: CASSQGAESSVAFF. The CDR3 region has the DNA TGTGCCAGCAGCCAAGGGGCTGAATCCTCAGTGGCTTTCTTT.

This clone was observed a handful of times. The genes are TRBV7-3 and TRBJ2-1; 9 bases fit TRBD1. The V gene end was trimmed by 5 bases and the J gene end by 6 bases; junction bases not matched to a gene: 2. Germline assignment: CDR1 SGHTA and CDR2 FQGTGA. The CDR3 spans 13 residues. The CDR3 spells CASSRDRVNEQFF. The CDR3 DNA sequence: TGTGCCAGCAGCCGGGACAGGGTCAATGAGCAGTTCTTC.

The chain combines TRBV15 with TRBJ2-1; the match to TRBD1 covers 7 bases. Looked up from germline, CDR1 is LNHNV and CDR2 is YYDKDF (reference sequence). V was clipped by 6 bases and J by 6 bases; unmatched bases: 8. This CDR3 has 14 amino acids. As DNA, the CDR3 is TGTGCCACCAGGTCGACAGGGTCCGGCAATGAGCAGTTCTTC. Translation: CATRSTGSGNEQFF.

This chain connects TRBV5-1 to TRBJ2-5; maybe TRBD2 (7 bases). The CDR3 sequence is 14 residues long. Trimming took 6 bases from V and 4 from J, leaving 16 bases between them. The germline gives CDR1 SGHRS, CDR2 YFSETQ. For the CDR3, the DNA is TGCGCCAGCACCATGGGGGGGGCCGGAGAGACCCAGTACTTC. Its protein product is CASTMGGAGETQYF.

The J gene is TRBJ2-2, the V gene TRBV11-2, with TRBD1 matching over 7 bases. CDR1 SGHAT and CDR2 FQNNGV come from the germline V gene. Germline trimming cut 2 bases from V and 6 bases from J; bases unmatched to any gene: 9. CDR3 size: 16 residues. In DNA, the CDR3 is TGTGCCAGCAGCTTATACTCAGGACAGGTCGCCGGGGAGCTGTTTTTT. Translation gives CASSLYSGQVAGELFF.

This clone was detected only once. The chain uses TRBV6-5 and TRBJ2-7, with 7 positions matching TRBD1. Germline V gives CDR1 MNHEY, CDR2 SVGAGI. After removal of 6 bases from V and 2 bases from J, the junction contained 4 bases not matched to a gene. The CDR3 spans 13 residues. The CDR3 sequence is CASRPGQTYEQYF. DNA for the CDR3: TGTGCCAGCAGACCGGGACAGACCTACGAGCAGTACTTC.

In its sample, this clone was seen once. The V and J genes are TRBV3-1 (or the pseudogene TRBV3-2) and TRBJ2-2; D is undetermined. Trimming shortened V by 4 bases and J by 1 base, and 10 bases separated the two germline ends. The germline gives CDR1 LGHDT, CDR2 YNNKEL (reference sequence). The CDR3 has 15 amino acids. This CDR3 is CASSPNGLNTGELFF. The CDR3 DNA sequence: TGTGCCAGCAGCCCGAACGGGTTGAACACCGGGGAGCTGTTTTTT.

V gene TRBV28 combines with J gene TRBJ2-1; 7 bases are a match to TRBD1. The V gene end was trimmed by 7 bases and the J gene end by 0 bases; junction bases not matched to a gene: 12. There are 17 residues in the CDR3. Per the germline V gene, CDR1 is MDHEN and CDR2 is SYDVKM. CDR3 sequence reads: CASTPFRGRSSYNEQFF. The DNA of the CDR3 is TGTGCCAGCACCCCCTTTAGGGGGCGGTCCTCCTACAATGAGCAGTTCTTC.

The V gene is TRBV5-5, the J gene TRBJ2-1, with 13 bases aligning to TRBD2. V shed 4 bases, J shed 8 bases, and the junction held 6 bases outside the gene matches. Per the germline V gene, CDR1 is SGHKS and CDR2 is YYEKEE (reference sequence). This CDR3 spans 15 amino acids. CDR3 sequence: CASSQTSGGAYEQFF. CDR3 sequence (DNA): TGTGCCAGCAGCCAAACTAGCGGGGGGGCCTATGAGCAGTTCTTC.

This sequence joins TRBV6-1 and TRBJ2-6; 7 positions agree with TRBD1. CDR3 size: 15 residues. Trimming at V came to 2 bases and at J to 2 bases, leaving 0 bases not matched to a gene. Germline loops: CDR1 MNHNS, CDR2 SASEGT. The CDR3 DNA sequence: TGTGCCAGCAGTGAACAGGGGGCTGGGGCCAACGTCCTGACTTTC. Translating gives CASSEQGAGANVLTF.

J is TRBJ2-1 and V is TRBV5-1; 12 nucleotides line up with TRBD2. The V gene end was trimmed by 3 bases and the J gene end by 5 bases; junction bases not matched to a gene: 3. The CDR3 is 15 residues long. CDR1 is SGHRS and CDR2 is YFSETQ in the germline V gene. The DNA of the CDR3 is TGCGCCAGCAGCTGGACTAGCGGGGTCAACAATGAGCAGTTCTTC. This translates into CASSWTSGVNNEQFF.

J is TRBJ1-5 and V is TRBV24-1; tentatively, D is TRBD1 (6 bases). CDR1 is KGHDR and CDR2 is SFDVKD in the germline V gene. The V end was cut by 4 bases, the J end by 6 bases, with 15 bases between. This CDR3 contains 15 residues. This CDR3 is CATSESGHLIQPQHF. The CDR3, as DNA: TGTGCCACCAGTGAATCGGGACACTTGATTCAGCCCCAGCATTTT.